The 25 T cell receptor beta chains below were found in one sample sequenced in a study of blood T cell repertoires in COVID-19. Method: immunoSEQ multiplex PCR; TCRdb's copy keeps in-frame clones and lacks some. The sample lists approximately 470,000 clones; approximately 83% were seen once. Input material: peripheral blood. These receptors were taken from a human donor in a cohort sampled during active COVID-19.

Turning to this clone: Other DNA sequences in the sample encode the same CDR3. The J gene is TRBJ1-2, the V gene TRBV5-6; D gene uncertain. Germline assignment: CDR1 SGHDT and CDR2 YYEEEE. The CDR3 runs 14 residues. Trimming pared 0 bases from V and 1 base from J, leaving 7 bases between. The CDR3 bases are TGTGCCAGCAGCTTGGTACGGGGTAACTATGGCTACACCTTC. As protein: CASSLVRGNYGYTF. Drawing the rest from reference TRBV5-6 and TRBJ1-2, the complete variable domain is DAGVTQSPTHLIKTRGQQVTLRCSPKSGHDTVSWYQQALGQGPQFIFQYYEEEERQRGNFPDRFSGHQFPNYSSELNVNALLLGDSALYLCASSLVRGNYGYTFGSGTRLTVV.

The chain uses TRBV24-1 and TRBJ2-2, with a possible D match to TRBD2 (6 bases). V shed 8 bases and J shed 4 bases, with 10 bases lying between them. The length of the CDR3 is 13 residues. From germline, CDR1 is KGHDR and CDR2 SFDVKD. CDR3 nucleotides: TGTGCCACCACCAAGGAGGGCACCGGGGAGCTGTTTTTT. It encodes CATTKEGTGELFF.

The genes are TRBV18 and TRBJ2-3; 10 bases agree with TRBD1. V trimming: 5 bases; J trimming: 2 bases; junction bases outside the gene matches: 7. The germline V gene encodes CDR1 KGHSH and CDR2 LQKENI. This CDR3 is built from 16 residues. CDR3 in DNA: TGTGCCAGCTCATCGACAGGGGGCCTAATCACAGATACGCAGTATTTT. Amino acids: CASSSTGGLITDTQYF.

V usage is TRBV5-1 and J usage is TRBJ2-1; 10 bases align to TRBD2. The germline V gene encodes CDR1 SGHRS and CDR2 YFSETQ. The J segment lost 8 bases and the V segment lost 1 base, leaving 6 bases of the junction unmatched. There are 15 residues in the CDR3. CDR3 nucleotides: TGCGCCAGCAGCTTGACTAGCGGGATGAGGCATGAGCAGTTCTTC. It specifies CASSLTSGMRHEQFF.

DNA for the CDR3: TGTGCCAGCAGCGAGGAAACTAGTAAGGGATACAATGAGCAGTTCTTC. This sequence encodes CASSEETSKGYNEQFF. The V gene is TRBV9, the J gene TRBJ2-1; maybe TRBD2 (5 bases). The germline V gene encodes CDR1 SGDLS and CDR2 YYNGEE. There are 16 residues in the CDR3. V gave up 3 bases and J gave up 4 bases, with 17 bases separating them.

CDR3 DNA sequence: TGTGCCAGCAGCGCCTCCGGGACAGGCTACTTTAGCTCCTACAATGAGCAGTTCTTC. It encodes CASSASGTGYFSSYNEQFF. This chain links TRBV9 with TRBJ2-1; 8 nucleotides match TRBD1. This CDR3 is 19 amino acids long. The V gene end was trimmed by 3 bases and the J gene end by 0 bases; junction bases not matched to a gene: 14. Germline CDR1 reads SGDLS; CDR2 reads YYNGEE.

The chain combines TRBV28 with TRBJ1-2; tentatively, D is TRBD1 (6 bases). Trimming pared 6 bases from V and 6 bases from J, leaving 20 bases between. The CDR3 extends over 15 amino acids. Germline V lookup: CDR1 MDHEN, CDR2 SYDVKM. CDR3 coding DNA: TGTGCCAGCAGCATAGGGGGAGGGGGGAAGGATGGCTACACCTTC. Protein sequence: CASSIGGGGKDGYTF.

The chain couples TRBV3-1 (or the pseudogene TRBV3-2) to TRBJ2-7, with D tentatively TRBD2 (5 bases). Trimming shortened V by 3 bases and J by 0 bases, and 12 bases separated the two germline ends. The CDR3 loop spans 15 amino acids. CDR1 is LGHDT and CDR2 is YNNKEL in the germline V gene (reference sequence). In DNA form, the CDR3 reads TGTGCCAGCAGCCAGGCGGGTCTAAGCTCCTACGAGCAGTACTTC. Amino acids: CASSQAGLSSYEQYF.

This chain joins TRBV7-2 and TRBJ1-5; 7 bases map to TRBD1. In germline, CDR1 is SGHTA, CDR2 FQGNSA. This CDR3 comprises 15 residues. Trimming at V came to 2 bases and at J to 8 bases, leaving 9 bases not matched to a gene. The DNA for the CDR3 is TGTGCCAGCAGCTTACTGGGACAGAATATGGAGCCCCAGCATTTT. It codes for CASSLLGQNMEPQHF.

The chain couples TRBV12-1 to TRBJ1-6. TRBV12-1 is a pseudogene locus. The CDR3 runs 14 residues. This CDR3 reads CASSFGYGDSPLHF. The CDR3 region has the DNA TGTGCCAGCAGCTTTGGTTACGGGGATTCACCCCTCCACTTT.

In DNA form, the CDR3 reads TGTGCCAGCAGTTCGCCATCCGAGAGGGGGCCTTACGAGCAGTACTTC. Protein: CASSSPSERGPYEQYF. This chain links TRBV27 with TRBJ2-7, with TRBD1 matching over 7 bases. The V segment lost 4 bases and the J segment 4 bases; nucleotides outside the gene matches: 13. This CDR3 is built from 16 residues. Per the germline V gene, CDR1 is MNHEY and CDR2 is SMNVEV (reference sequence).

CDR3 protein: CASSQDTSFYEQYF. The CDR3 bases are TGTGCCAGCAGCCAAGATACTAGCTTCTACGAGCAGTACTTC. The chain joins TRBV4-2 to TRBJ2-7; tentative D call: TRBD2 (6 bases). The CDR3 covers 14 residues. V was cut by 0 bases and J by 3 bases, with 9 bases left in between. Per germline, CDR1 LGHNA and CDR2 YNFKEQ.

The CDR3 region has the DNA TGCGCCAGCAGCTCAGGACACGGCCCTGGGGCCAACGTCCTGACTTTC. This sequence encodes CASSSGHGPGANVLTF. The V gene is TRBV5-1, the J gene TRBJ2-6; tentative D call: TRBD1 (5 bases). CDR3 length equals 16 residues. CDR1 is SGHRS and CDR2 is YFSETQ in the germline V gene. Trimming removed 3 bases from V and 2 bases from J, with 12 bases in between.

This chain links TRBV11-3 with TRBJ2-3; TRBD2 might be the D (5 bases). V lost 6 bases and J 3 bases, leaving 13 bases between the germline ends. This CDR3 is 14 amino acids long. The germline gives CDR1 SGHNT, CDR2 YENEEA. Written as DNA, the CDR3 is TGTGCCAGCAGTCTCGGACTTGATACAGATACGCAGTATTTT. It translates to CASSLGLDTDTQYF. The full variable domain, its missing parts supplied by reference TRBV11-3 and TRBJ2-3, is EAGVVQSPRYKIIEKKQPVAFWCNPISGHNTLYWYLQNLGQGPELLIRYENEEAVDDSQLPKDRFSAERLKGVDSTLKIQPAELGDSAVYLCASSLGLDTDTQYFGPGTRLTVL.

J is TRBJ1-2 and V is TRBV7-3; no definite D call. Between the trimmed V and J ends, which lost 0 bases and 10 bases, there was a span of 18 bases. Per the germline V gene, CDR1 is SGHTA and CDR2 is FQGTGA. The CDR3 covers 15 residues. The CDR3 loop reads CASSLTGGGQSVYTF. The CDR3 DNA reads TGTGCCAGCAGCTTAACGGGTGGAGGGCAGTCAGTCTACACCTTC.

The chain is built from TRBV30 and TRBJ2-7, with 7 positions matching TRBD1. Looked up from germline, CDR1 is GTSNPN and CDR2 is SVGIG (reference sequence). This CDR3 region has 16 residues. V was pared by 4 bases and J by 1 base, with 13 bases of the junction left unmatched. Written as DNA, the CDR3 is TGTGCCTGGACCCGTTTTGGGACAGACGTTTCCTACGAGCAGTACTTC. Protein: CAWTRFGTDVSYEQYF.

The CDR3 DNA sequence: TGCAGCGTTGACGGGACTAGCGGGAGTCTCGGGGAGACCCAGTACTTC. It translates to CSVDGTSGSLGETQYF. The chain is built from TRBV29-1 and TRBJ2-5; 14 bases line up with TRBD2. Germline V CDR1 and CDR2: SQVTM, ANQGSEA. V gave up 3 bases and J gave up 5 bases; unmatched junction bases: 8. The CDR3 runs 16 residues. The complete variable domain, with remaining parts taken from reference TRBV29-1 and TRBJ2-5, reads SAVISQKPSRDICQRGTSLTIQCQVDSQVTMMFWYRQQPGQSLTLIATANQGSEATYESGFVIDKFPISRPNLTFSTLTVSNMSPEDSSIYLCSVDGTSGSLGETQYFGPGTRLLVL.

The rearrangement links TRBV27 to TRBJ2-3; D unclear. The CDR3 contains 14 residues. CDR1 and CDR2 from the germline V gene are MNHEY and SMNVEV (reference sequence). Trimming stripped 10 bases from V and 0 bases from J, with 14 bases between. The CDR3 loop reads CATQTAQSTDTQYF. CDR3 DNA: TGTGCCACCCAAACAGCCCAAAGCACAGATACGCAGTATTTT.

This clone has a single count. The chain recombines TRBV7-6 with TRBJ2-3; TRBD2 agrees at 9 bases. The CDR3 length is 16 residues. The J segment lost 0 bases and the V segment lost 5 bases, leaving 6 bases of the junction unmatched. Germline V gives CDR1 SGHVS, CDR2 FNYEAQ. CDR3: CASSRLAVPSTDTQYF. In DNA form, the CDR3 reads TGTGCCAGCAGCCGACTAGCGGTCCCTAGCACAGATACGCAGTATTTT.

This chain joins TRBV7-9 and TRBJ2-3, with D possibly being TRBD1 (5 bases). V was trimmed by 0 bases and J by 1 base, leaving 11 bases between them. CDR1 is SEHNR and CDR2 is FQNEAQ in the germline V gene (reference sequence). The CDR3 is made up of 16 amino acids. CDR3 nucleotides: TGTGCCAGCAGCTTAGCACAGGCCCAAGGCACAGATACGCAGTATTTT. Translating it yields CASSLAQAQGTDTQYF.

V gene TRBV4-1 combines with J gene TRBJ1-1; weak D call: TRBD1 (6 bases). The CDR3 contains 18 residues. Trimming removed 5 bases at V and 5 bases at J, with 27 bases between. Germline values: CDR1 MGHRA, CDR2 YSYEKL. Here the CDR3 DNA reads TGCGCCAGCAGCTCCCCCCCCCTTTCGGGGGGCGCAAGGACTGAAGCTTTCTTT. Its protein is CASSSPPLSGGARTEAFF.

The rearrangement joins TRBV24-1 to TRBJ1-2; 7 bases agree with TRBD1. This CDR3 contains 16 residues. CDR1 and CDR2 (germline): KGHDR, SFDVKD. Germline trimming cut 4 bases from V and 1 base from J; bases unmatched to any gene: 8. The CDR3 sequence is CATSDAAQGGNYGYTF. Here the CDR3 DNA reads TGTGCCACCAGTGACGCGGCGCAGGGGGGTAACTATGGCTACACCTTC.

This clone has only a few counts. This chain joins TRBV5-1 and TRBJ2-2; D is ambiguous. There are 13 residues in the CDR3. Germline CDR1 reads SGHRS; CDR2 reads YFSETQ. V dropped 2 bases and J dropped 6 bases, with 8 bases sitting between them. The CDR3 sequence is CASSFEAAGELFF. As DNA, the CDR3 is TGCGCCAGCAGCTTCGAGGCGGCCGGGGAGCTGTTTTTT. Full variable domain (missing parts from reference TRBV5-1 and TRBJ2-2): KAGVTQTPRYLIKTRGQQVTLSCSPISGHRSVSWYQQTPGQGLQFLFEYFSETQRNKGNFPGRFSGRQFSNSRSEMNVSTLELGDSALYLCASSFEAAGELFFGEGSRLTVL.

This clone came up once. J is TRBJ1-1 and V is TRBV7-9; TRBD1 aligns across 11 bases. With V trimmed by 1 base and J by 6 bases, 7 bases remained unmatched. The CDR3 has 16 residues. The germline gives CDR1 SEHNR, CDR2 FQNEAQ (reference sequence). This CDR3 reads CASSLGTGGSFPEAFF. CDR3 sequence (DNA): TGTGCCAGCAGCTTAGGGACAGGGGGCTCTTTCCCTGAAGCTTTCTTT.

This chain links TRBV27 with TRBJ1-2; no reliable D call. The CDR3 is 17 residues long. Deletions cut 2 bases from V and 2 bases from J, with 18 bases between. Germline V lookup: CDR1 MNHEY, CDR2 SMNVEV (reference sequence). The CDR3 protein is CASSLRGPERLNYGYTF. The CDR3 nucleotides are TGTGCCAGCAGTTTAAGAGGGCCCGAACGTTTGAACTATGGCTACACCTTC.